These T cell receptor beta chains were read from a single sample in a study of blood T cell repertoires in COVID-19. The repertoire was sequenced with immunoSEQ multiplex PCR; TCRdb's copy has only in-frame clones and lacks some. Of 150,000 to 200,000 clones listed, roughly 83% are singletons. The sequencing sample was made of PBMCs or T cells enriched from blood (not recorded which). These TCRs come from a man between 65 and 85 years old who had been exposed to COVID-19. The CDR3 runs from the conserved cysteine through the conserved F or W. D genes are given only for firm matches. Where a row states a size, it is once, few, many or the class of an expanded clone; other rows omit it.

CASSEGTSGGKLFF,TGCGCCAGCAGTGAAGGGACAAGCGGAGGAAAACTGTTTTTT,TRBJ1-4,few,.,TRBV10-1
CASSIYRKLNTEAFF,TGTGCCAGCAGTATCTACAGGAAATTGAACACTGAAGCTTTCTTT,TRBJ1-1,.,.,TRBV6-5
CASSQEGLGGDTQYF,TGCGCCAGCAGCCAAGAGGGATTGGGGGGAGATACGCAGTATTTT,TRBJ2-3,.,.,TRBV4-3
CASSLNRGPGRTEAFF,TGTGCCAGTAGTTTAAACAGGGGGCCGGGGAGGACTGAAGCTTTCTTT,TRBJ1-1,.,TRBD1,TRBV19
CASSLFGTGASGANVLTF,TGTGCCAGCAGCTTATTTGGGACAGGGGCCTCTGGGGCCAACGTCCTGACTTTC,TRBJ2-6,.,TRBD1,TRBV11-2
CSASPYEQYF,TGCAGTGCTAGTCCTTACGAGCAGTACTTC,TRBJ2-7,.,.,TRBV20-1
CASRRVGTSLVNEQFF,TGTGCCAGCAGGAGAGTCGGGACTAGTCTCGTCAATGAGCAGTTCTTC,TRBJ2-1,.,TRBD2,TRBV27
CASSTKPGLGETQYF,TGTGCCAGTAGTACCAAGCCGGGACTAGGAGAGACCCAGTACTTC,TRBJ2-5,.,TRBD2,TRBV19
CASRQLSTNEQFF,TGTGCCAGCAGACAGCTTTCTACCAATGAGCAGTTCTTC,TRBJ2-1,.,.,TRBV12-3/TRBV12-4
CSVSGMGGVNTGELFF,TGCAGCGTCTCTGGTATGGGAGGGGTGAACACCGGGGAGCTGTTTTTT,TRBJ2-2,.,TRBD2,TRBV29-1
CASSPALTLNTEAFF,TGCGCCAGCAGCCCGGCGCTGACTTTGAACACTGAAGCTTTCTTT,TRBJ1-1,.,.,TRBV5-1
CASSPIGGNYGYTF,TGTGCCAGCAGCCCCATTGGGGGGAACTATGGCTACACCTTC,TRBJ1-2,.,.,TRBV11-2
CSVDGGTDNTYEQYF,TGCAGCGTTGACGGTGGGACAGATAACACCTACGAGCAGTACTTC,TRBJ2-7,.,TRBD1,TRBV29-1
CASSEGSGGTLSTDTQYF,TGTGCCAGCAGTGAGGGTAGCGGGGGGACCCTAAGCACAGATACGCAGTATTTT,TRBJ2-3,.,TRBD2,TRBV2
CASSVRQGAPYEQYF,TGTGCCAGCAGCGTAAGGCAGGGGGCGCCCTACGAGCAGTACTTC,TRBJ2-7,.,TRBD1,TRBV9
CASSQEGRSYGYTF,TGCGCCAGCAGCCAAGAGGGCAGGTCCTATGGCTACACCTTC,TRBJ1-2,.,.,TRBV4-3
CASSGTGVRPLHF,TGTGCCAGTTCCGGGACAGGGGTGAGGCCCCTCCACTTT,TRBJ1-6,.,TRBD1,TRBV12-3/TRBV12-4
CASKLLSSYNEQFF,TGTGCCAGCAAACTGCTGAGCTCCTACAATGAGCAGTTCTTC,TRBJ2-1,.,.,TRBV6-6
CASGPGLAGGEQFF,TGTGCTAGTGGCCCCGGACTAGCGGGGGGTGAGCAGTTCTTC,TRBJ2-1,.,TRBD2,TRBV12-5
CAIRPGQGRTEAFF,TGTGCCATACGGCCGGGACAGGGGAGAACTGAAGCTTTCTTT,TRBJ1-1,.,TRBD1,TRBV27
CASSEPPRQDQSSYEQYF,TGTGCCAGCAGTGAGCCGCCGCGACAGGATCAAAGCTCCTACGAGCAGTACTTC,TRBJ2-7,.,.,TRBV21-1
CASSPSGNYGYTF,TGTGCCAGCAGCCCCTCAGGGAACTATGGCTACACCTTC,TRBJ1-2,.,.,TRBV3-1/TRBV3-2
CASSEHPRGLSNYGYTF,TGTGCCAGCAGTGAACACCCGCGGGGACTTTCTAACTATGGCTACACCTTC,TRBJ1-2,.,.,TRBV2
CASTLGTSGGMNEQFF,TGTGCCAGCACCTTAGGGACTAGCGGAGGAATGAATGAGCAGTTCTTC,TRBJ2-1,.,TRBD2,TRBV2
CATSDRTDTQYF,TGTGCCACCAGTGACAGAACAGATACGCAGTATTTT,TRBJ2-3,.,.,TRBV24-1
CASSPRSGGSDTQYF,TGTGCCAGCTCACCCCGTAGCGGGGGGTCAGATACGCAGTATTTT,TRBJ2-3,.,TRBD2,TRBV18
CASSQGTAGALRGYTF,TGTGCCAGCAGCCAAGGTACGGCAGGGGCCCTTAGAGGCTACACCTTC,TRBJ1-2,.,.,TRBV3-1/TRBV3-2
CASSFLFPSGANVLTF,TGTGCCAGCAGTTTTCTCTTTCCCTCTGGGGCCAACGTCCTGACTTTC,TRBJ2-6,.,.,TRBV7-8
CASRGDRAYGYTF,TGTGCCAGCAGGGGGGACAGAGCCTATGGCTACACCTTC,TRBJ1-2,.,TRBD1,TRBV5-4
CASSSLTQNYGYTF,TGTGCCAGCAGTTCCCTTACACAGAACTATGGCTACACCTTC,TRBJ1-2,.,.,TRBV6-5
CASSLSRVDSRYEQYF,TGTGCCAGCAGTTTATCGCGCGTCGACAGCCGGTACGAGCAGTACTTC,TRBJ2-7,.,.,TRBV27
CASSSRAGTGGLNEQFF,TGTGCCAGCAGCTCGAGGGCCGGGACAGGGGGCCTCAATGAGCAGTTCTTC,TRBJ2-1,.,TRBD1,TRBV5-5
CAPTLGQGSDTQYF,TGTGCCCCGACGCTGGGACAGGGGTCAGATACGCAGTATTTT,TRBJ2-3,.,TRBD1,TRBV7-2
CASSQARLAGMKETQYF,TGTGCCAGCAGCCAGGCCCGACTAGCGGGAATGAAAGAGACCCAGTACTTC,TRBJ2-5,few,TRBD2,TRBV3-1/TRBV3-2
CSTLGQGHEQYF,TGCAGCACCCTCGGACAGGGCCACGAGCAGTACTTC,TRBJ2-7,.,TRBD1,TRBV29-1
CASSFGSFSVDYGYTF,TGTGCCAGCAGTTTTGGTAGTTTTAGTGTTGACTATGGCTACACCTTC,TRBJ1-2,.,.,TRBV28
CASKGQGGFTEAFF,TGTGCCAGCAAAGGACAGGGCGGTTTTACTGAAGCTTTCTTT,TRBJ1-1,.,TRBD1,TRBV6-5
CASSQEIPGLSPLHF,TGTGCCAGCAGCCAGGAGATTCCGGGACTTTCACCCCTCCACTTT,TRBJ1-6,.,.,TRBV3-1/TRBV3-2
CASSETSGTDTQYF,TGTGCCAGCTCAGAGACTAGCGGCACAGATACGCAGTATTTT,TRBJ2-3,once,TRBD2,TRBV18
CASSILGQGNSPLHF,TGTGCCAGCAGCATCTTGGGACAGGGTAATTCACCCCTCCACTTT,TRBJ1-6,few,TRBD1,TRBV11-2
CASRWTSGRNEQFF,TGTGCCAGTCGATGGACTAGCGGGAGGAATGAGCAGTTCTTC,TRBJ2-1,few,TRBD2,TRBV19